Following are 29 T cell receptor beta chains from one sample sequenced in a study of T cell responses to AZD1222 COVID-19 vaccine. Libraries were prepared by immunoSEQ multiplex PCR; TCRdb keeps only in-frame clonotypes and omits some of them. The sample consists of 95,000 to 130,000 clones, 90% to 95% of them appearing once. The sample consisted of peripheral blood, taken on day 0 of AZD1222 vaccination. The source is an adult in good health.

CDR3 amino acids: CASSFLVGVNTEAFF. The CDR3 coding sequence is TGTGCCAGCAGCTTTCTCGTCGGAGTGAACACTGAAGCTTTCTTT. V is TRBV7-9 and J is TRBJ1-1; no reliable D call. V shed 3 bases and J shed 0 bases, with 11 bases lying between them. Germline lookup yields CDR1 SEHNR and CDR2 FQNEAQ (reference sequence). The CDR3 is 15 residues long.

The chain employs TRBV27 and TRBJ2-3, with no clear D. From germline, CDR1 is MNHEY and CDR2 SMNVEV (reference sequence). Trimming left V 5 bases short and J 2 bases short, with 8 bases between. CDR3 length: 13 residues. The CDR3 here is CASSDMNTDTQYF. CDR3 nucleotide sequence: TGTGCCAGCAGTGATATGAACACAGATACGCAGTATTTT.

In DNA form, the CDR3 reads TGTGCCAGCACCTCCCGGAGCTACGAGCAGTACTTC. Residues: CASTSRSYEQYF. The chain couples TRBV5-6 to TRBJ2-7; unclear D gene. The CDR3 consists of 12 residues. V lost 6 bases to trimming and J lost 3 bases, with 10 bases between them. Germline V gene lookup returns CDR1 SGHDT and CDR2 YYEEEE.

This rearrangement joins TRBV6-1 to TRBJ2-1; D is ambiguous. Germline V gene sequence: CDR1 MNHNS, CDR2 SASEGT. This CDR3 is 16 amino acids long. With 2 bases removed from V and 4 bases from J, the gap between germline ends came to 15 bases. The CDR3 DNA is TGTGCCAGCAGTGAATCTACTTTGTACTCTTACAATGAGCAGTTCTTC. Its translation is CASSESTLYSYNEQFF.

This rearrangement joins TRBV19 to TRBJ1-2, with D uncertain. This CDR3 has 12 residues. The V end was cut by 1 base, the J end by 7 bases, with 7 bases between. Looked up from germline, CDR1 is LNHDA and CDR2 is SQIVND (reference sequence). CDR3 region: CASSIGISGYTF. The CDR3 DNA reads TGTGCCAGTAGTATAGGGATCAGTGGCTACACCTTC. Full variable domain (missing parts from reference TRBV19 and TRBJ1-2): DGGITQSPKYLFRKEGQNVTLSCEQNLNHDAMYWYRQDPGQGLRLIYYSQIVNDFQKGDIAEGYSVSREKKESFPLTVTSAQKNPTAFYLCASSIGISGYTFGSGTRLTVV.

This clone was seen a handful of times. The J gene is TRBJ1-1, the V gene TRBV28, with TRBD1 matching over 8 bases. The CDR3 consists of 13 residues. V shed 6 bases and J 6 bases; nucleotides not matched to a gene: 6. The germline CDR1 and CDR2 sequences are MDHEN and SYDVKM. This CDR3 reads CASRTGQESEAFF. The CDR3 DNA follows: TGTGCCAGCAGAACGGGACAGGAGTCTGAAGCTTTCTTT.

This clone showed up just a few times. V usage is TRBV12-3 or TRBV12-4 and J usage is TRBJ1-2; D possibly corresponds to TRBD1 (5 bases). The CDR3 sequence is 13 residues long. The V end lost 3 bases, the J end lost 8 bases, and 13 bases lay between the germline ends. The CDR3 sequence is CASSFGGVLGYTF. In nucleotides, the CDR3 is TGTGCCAGCAGTTTTGGGGGGGTATTGGGCTACACCTTC.

Here the CDR3 DNA reads TGTGCCAGTAGTACTAAGTTGGGAAGAGGGGAGCAGTACTTC. Residues: CASSTKLGRGEQYF. This chain joins TRBV19 and TRBJ2-7; perhaps TRBD2 as D (5 bases). V was cut by 4 bases and J by 7 bases, with 17 bases left in between. CDR1 and CDR2 (germline): LNHDA, SQIVND (reference sequence). This CDR3 has 14 amino acids.

The rearrangement links TRBV11-2 to TRBJ2-2, with D possibly TRBD2 on 6 matching bases. Deletions cut 3 bases from V and 5 bases from J, with 16 bases between. The CDR3 loop spans 16 amino acids. Germline CDR1 reads SGHAT; CDR2 reads FQNNGV. CDR3 protein: CASSFGTGEWTGELFF. CDR3 coding DNA: TGTGCCAGCAGCTTTGGAACGGGAGAATGGACCGGGGAGCTGTTTTTT.

The rearrangement links TRBV10-3 to TRBJ1-6, with 7 bases aligning to TRBD1. V was clipped by 0 bases and J by 8 bases; unmatched bases: 1. The CDR3 is made up of 14 amino acids. Germline V CDR1 and CDR2: ENHRY, SYGVKD. CDR3 sequence reads: CAISESGTDSPLHF. The CDR3 coding sequence is TGTGCCATCAGTGAGTCAGGGACAGATTCACCCCTCCACTTT.

The chain employs TRBV28 and TRBJ1-3; possible D gene TRBD1, 6 bases. Germline V gives CDR1 MDHEN, CDR2 SYDVKM. Trimming cost V 6 bases and J 3 bases, with 12 bases left between them. The CDR3 runs to 14 residues. The CDR3 region is CASRPQGYGNTIYF. DNA for the CDR3: TGTGCCAGCAGGCCACAGGGCTATGGAAACACCATATATTTT.

The chain carries TRBV11-1 and TRBJ1-5, with TRBD1 as a possible D gene (5 bases). The CDR3 sequence is 15 residues long. Trimming left V 3 bases short and J 3 bases short, with 12 bases between. CDR1 is SGHAT, CDR2 FQDESV, per germline (reference sequence). DNA of the CDR3: TGTGCCAGCAGCTTGGGGGACGGATACAATCAGCCCCAGCATTTT. Translating it yields CASSLGDGYNQPQHF.

The chain combines TRBV25-1 with TRBJ2-6; 7 positions agree with TRBD1. V lost 4 bases and J lost 0; bases outside the gene matches: 0. The CDR3 has 15 residues. Germline V CDR1 and CDR2: MGHDK, SYGVNS. The CDR3, as DNA: TGTGCCAGCAGTGGGGACAGCTCTGGGGCCAACGTCCTGACTTTC. It encodes CASSGDSSGANVLTF.

The chain carries TRBV7-9 and TRBJ1-2; 9 positions match TRBD1. After removal of 4 bases from V and 7 bases from J, the junction contained 10 bases not matched to a gene. The CDR3 is 15 amino acids. Per germline, CDR1 SEHNR and CDR2 FQNEAQ (reference sequence). The CDR3 nucleotides are TGTGCCAGCAGCTATGGGACAGGGCTCGGTATTGGCTACACCTTC. Translating it yields CASSYGTGLGIGYTF. Using reference TRBV7-9 and TRBJ1-2 for the parts outside the CDR3, the full variable domain is DTGVSQNPRHKITKRGQNVTFRCDPISEHNRLYWYRQTLGQGPEFLTYFQNEAQLEKSRLLSDRFSAERPKGSFSTLEIQRTEQGDSAMYLCASSYGTGLGIGYTFGSGTRLTVV.

V and J are TRBV15 and TRBJ2-1; D gene ambiguous. V was cut by 3 bases and J by 0 bases, with 9 bases left in between. Germline V CDR1 and CDR2: LNHNV, YYDKDF (reference sequence). This CDR3 is built from 15 residues. CDR3 nucleotide sequence: TGTGCCACCAGCAGGGGCCTGAGCTCCTACAATGAGCAGTTCTTC. It is translated as CATSRGLSSYNEQFF.

The chain joins TRBV10-3 to TRBJ2-7; TRBD2 matches 9 bases. The CDR3 is 15 amino acids. Germline CDR1 reads ENHRY; CDR2 reads SYGVKD. Trimming removed 6 bases from V and 0 bases from J; junction bases left unmatched: 6. The CDR3 here is CAISDKAGGSYEQYF. CDR3 bases: TGTGCCATCAGCGACAAAGCGGGAGGCTCCTACGAGCAGTACTTC.

The rearrangement joins TRBV20-1 to TRBJ2-1, with TRBD2 matching 7 bases. CDR1 DFQATT and CDR2 SNEGSKA come from the germline V gene (reference sequence). The CDR3 spans 14 residues. Losses at the gene ends were 3 bases for V and 3 bases for J; bases not matched to a gene: 5. The CDR3 reads CSASGSGVYNEQFF. The CDR3 coding sequence is TGCAGTGCTAGTGGGAGCGGGGTCTACAATGAGCAGTTCTTC.

The chain joins TRBV12-3 or TRBV12-4 to TRBJ1-1; D possibly corresponds to TRBD1 (5 bases). CDR3 size: 11 residues. The V end lost 4 bases, the J end lost 9 bases, and 9 bases lay between the germline ends. This chain's CDR3 is CASSSDKKAFF. The CDR3 DNA reads as TGTGCCAGCAGTTCGGACAAAAAAGCTTTCTTT.

V and J are TRBV12-3 or TRBV12-4 and TRBJ2-5; unclear D gene. V gave up 4 bases and J gave up 5 bases, with 8 bases separating them. The CDR3 has 12 amino acids. The CDR3 DNA follows: TGTGCCAGCAGTTCTAATTACGAGACCCAGTACTTC. Translation: CASSSNYETQYF.

The V call is TRBV12-2, the J call TRBJ1-1; the D call TRBD1 from the table was never checked on the DNA. TRBV12-2 is assigned pseudogene status. This CDR3 has 13 residues. The CDR3 loop reads CAGTGGENTEAFF. The CDR3 coding sequence is TGTGCCGGGACAGGGGGAGAGAACACTGAAGCTTTCTTT.

By sample fraction, this clone is medium-sized (0.01 to 0.1%). The V gene is TRBV9, the J gene TRBJ2-1, with TRBD2 identical over 14 bases. The germline CDR1 and CDR2 sequences are SGDLS and YYNGEE. After removal of 2 bases from V and 9 bases from J, the junction contained 13 bases not matched to a gene. The CDR3 is 18 amino acids. This CDR3 is CASSVAHPGLAGVGEQFF. Written as DNA, the CDR3 is TGTGCCAGCAGCGTGGCCCATCCGGGACTAGCGGGAGTAGGTGAGCAGTTCTTC.

The chain combines TRBV12-3 or TRBV12-4 with TRBJ2-2; the D is unclear. CDR3 length: 13 residues. Trimming took 5 bases from V and 0 from J, leaving 4 bases between them. CDR3 region: CASSPPNTGELFF. Written as DNA, the CDR3 is TGTGCCAGCAGTCCGCCGAACACCGGGGAGCTGTTTTTT.

In this sample, this clone turned up once. The CDR3 loop is CASSPGYNEQFF. In DNA form, the CDR3 reads TGTGCCAGCTCACCAGGATACAATGAGCAGTTCTTC. The chain carries TRBV18 and TRBJ2-1; no reliable D call. Trimming cost V 2 bases and J 4 bases, with 3 bases left between them. The CDR3 sequence is 12 residues long. Germline V CDR1 and CDR2: KGHSH, LQKENI.

This clone is a singleton in its sample. This chain uses TRBV18 with TRBJ1-2; no clear D gene. The germline V gene encodes CDR1 KGHSH and CDR2 LQKENI. The V end lost 0 bases, the J end lost 7 bases, and 6 bases lay between the germline ends. CDR3 length: 12 residues. CDR3: CASSPPLSGYTF. CDR3 in DNA: TGTGCCAGCTCACCACCCCTATCTGGCTACACCTTC.

This clone is a singleton in its sample. The chain recombines TRBV28 with TRBJ2-1; no reliable D call. The CDR3 is 15 amino acids. Trimming removed 5 bases from V and 0 bases from J, with 11 bases in between. Germline CDR1 reads MDHEN; CDR2 reads SYDVKM. Here the CDR3 DNA reads TGTGCCAGCAGTCCTGTATCCAACTCCTACAATGAGCAGTTCTTC. The encoded protein is CASSPVSNSYNEQFF.

The chain uses TRBV6-5 and TRBJ1-5; D is unresolved. This CDR3 contains 14 residues. CDR1 MNHEY and CDR2 SVGAGI come from the germline V gene. V dropped 6 bases and J dropped 3 bases, with 12 bases sitting between them. CDR3 coding DNA: TGTGCCAGCAGACCGACGGTACTCAATCAGCCCCAGCATTTT. Translation gives CASRPTVLNQPQHF.

This chain connects TRBV5-1 to TRBJ1-1; D possibly corresponds to TRBD1 (5 bases). Trimming stripped 0 bases from V and 3 bases from J, with 15 bases between. The CDR3 covers 16 residues. Looked up from germline, CDR1 is SGHRS and CDR2 is YFSETQ. CDR3 sequence reads: CASSLELIGGYTEAFF. The CDR3 coding sequence is TGCGCCAGCAGCTTGGAGCTTATCGGGGGGTACACTGAAGCTTTCTTT.

The DNA of the CDR3 is TGTGCCAGCAGCTTTCTCCGGACTGGGCAGCCCCAGCATTTT. Protein sequence: CASSFLRTGQPQHF. The chain uses TRBV5-8 and TRBJ1-5; no clear D. Germline values: CDR1 SGHTS, CDR2 YDEGEE. V dropped 2 bases and J dropped 7 bases, with 13 bases sitting between them. CDR3 length equals 14 residues.

This chain uses TRBV5-1 with TRBJ1-6, with a tentative D call TRBD1 (6 bases). V was trimmed by 4 bases and J by 0 bases, leaving 11 bases between them. The CDR3 loop spans 16 amino acids. Germline V gene data show CDR1 as SGHRS and CDR2 as YFSETQ. Here the CDR3 reads CASSPGGASYNSPLHF. CDR3 DNA sequence: TGCGCCAGCAGCCCCGGGGGGGCCTCCTATAATTCACCCCTCCACTTT.